The 4 T cell receptor beta chains reported below all come from one sample, sequenced in a study of blood T cell repertoires in COVID-19. The protocol was immunoSEQ multiplex PCR, while the TCRdb copy is restricted to in-frame clones and leaves out a portion. The sample holds 200,000 to 300,000 clones, around 88% seen once. The sample consisted of PBMCs or T cells enriched from blood (not recorded which). Receptor source: a woman between 40 and 55 years old with acute COVID-19.

The genes are TRBV12-5 and TRBJ2-5; 8 bases are shared with TRBD1. CDR1 and CDR2 (germline): LGHNT, FRNRAP. The CDR3 loop spans 16 amino acids. V shed 6 bases and J 7 bases; nucleotides not matched to a gene: 16. The CDR3 sequence is CASGSTGEVRFGTQYF. The CDR3 nucleotides read TGTGCTAGTGGGTCGACAGGGGAGGTACGATTTGGGACCCAGTACTTC.

The chain couples TRBV6-5 to TRBJ1-2; 7 bases are a match to TRBD1. Trimming took 0 bases from V and 3 from J; bases not matched to a gene: 4. Germline V gene lookup returns CDR1 MNHEY and CDR2 SVGAGI. This CDR3 has 15 residues. The CDR3 spells CASSYSAGGDYGYTF. CDR3 sequence (DNA): TGTGCCAGCAGTTACTCGGCAGGGGGTGACTATGGCTACACCTTC.

The J gene is TRBJ2-7, the V gene TRBV10-1; D is ambiguous. V gave up 3 bases and J gave up 4 bases, with 10 bases separating them. The CDR3 length is 13 residues. Germline V gives CDR1 WNHNN, CDR2 SYGVQD (reference sequence). CDR3 protein: CASSDPVYYEQYV. The CDR3 DNA is TGCGCCAGCAGTGATCCAGTTTATTACGAGCAGTACGTC.

V and J are TRBV6-5 and TRBJ2-1; maybe TRBD2 (6 bases). Per germline, CDR1 MNHEY and CDR2 SVGAGI. The CDR3 sequence is 15 residues long. The V and J ends lost 6 bases and 4 bases respectively, with 16 bases between them. CDR3 nucleotides: TGTGCCAGCAGCTCCGGGGTAGCGGCTTACAATGAGCAGTTCTTC. This encodes CASSSGVAAYNEQFF.